The entry that follows covers one TCR beta chain sequence. Its antigen is not known. UMIs and a universal primer site were added when TCR cDNA was made by 5'RACE template switching. TCRdb re-analysed the 5' RACE reads in MiXCR, keeping a single row per CDR3 protein. The sample yields 300,000 to 450,000 distinct CDR3 sequences, around 6.4% seen once. The source of the sample is a study of T cells after yellow fever vaccination. Notes on the study in general: Relatively few clonotypes were ones that appeared in both CD4 and CD8 compartments. The study found a weaker secondary response that peaked faster, day 5 versus 15.

This CDR3 region has 16 residues. Per the germline V gene, CDR1 is MNHEY and CDR2 is SMNVEV (reference sequence). Trimming shortened V by 2 bases and J by 2 bases, and 12 bases separated the two germline ends. This material consisted of PBMCs, taken 5 days after the yellow fever booster vaccination. This clonotype originated in a young man who received the YFV17D yellow fever vaccine. The rearrangement joins TRBV27 to TRBJ2-2; maybe TRBD1 (6 bases). This CDR3 is CASSLLARGNTGELFF. The CDR3 DNA follows: TGTGCCAGCAGTTTACTGGCCAGGGGTAACACCGGGGAGCTGTTTTTT.